This is a list of T cell receptor beta chains from one sample in a study of CD8 T cells in Susac syndrome. MiXCR, run by TCRdb on the immunoSEQ multiplex PCR reads, gives a single entry per CDR3 protein. The profile shows 15,000 to 20,000 distinct CDR3 sequences, approximately 96% of them singletons. Sequences were obtained from CD8+ T cells from PBMCs. The receptors were sampled from a human donor in good health. CDR3s include the opening cysteine and the closing phenylalanine or tryptophan. D genes are given only for firm matches. Not all rows give a size; the values are once, few, many and, for expanded clones, a class.

>-|-|TRBJ1-6|TRBV27
CASSPISLTGRNSPLHF
TGTGCCAGCAGCCCTATCTCCCTTACAGGACGTAATTCACCCCTCCACTTT
>-|-|TRBJ2-5|TRBV4-3
CASSQDGRSGTQYF
TGCGCCAGCAGCCAAGATGGCCGGAGTGGGACCCAGTACTTC
>-|-|TRBJ2-7|TRBV29-1
CSVWTDYEQYF
TGCAGCGTTTGGACAGACTACGAGCAGTACTTC
>-|-|TRBJ2-1|TRBV29-1
CSVDVGRLQHNEQFF
TGCAGCGTTGATGTCGGCAGATTACAACACAATGAGCAGTTCTTC
>-|-|TRBJ2-1|TRBV15
CATGVGRGIYNEQFF
TGTGCCACCGGGGTCGGCAGGGGAATCTACAATGAGCAGTTCTTC
>-|-|TRBJ2-5|TRBV27
CASSLSSWGIETQYF
TGTGCCAGCAGTTTATCCTCGTGGGGGATAGAGACCCAGTACTTC
>TRBD1|-|TRBJ2-2|TRBV19
CASETSRQGPTGELFF
TGTGCCAGTGAAACTTCTAGACAGGGCCCCACCGGGGAGCTGTTTTTT
>TRBD2|-|TRBJ2-1|TRBV18
CASSPWRTSASGKGNEQFF
TGTGCCAGCTCACCTTGGCGGACTAGTGCTAGCGGGAAGGGCAATGAGCAGTTCTTC
>-|once|TRBJ2-4|TRBV7-9
CASSLVGGETKNIQYF
TGTGCCAGCAGCTTAGTGGGGGGAGAGACCAAAAACATTCAGTACTTC
>-|-|TRBJ1-5|TRBV15
CATSSIPGGKFQPQHF
TGTGCCACCAGCAGTATCCCGGGCGGCAAATTTCAGCCCCAGCATTTT
>-|-|TRBJ2-7|TRBV21-1
CASRPGQGPNEQYF
TGTGCCAGCAGGCCGGGACAGGGCCCTAACGAGCAGTACTTC
>TRBD2|-|TRBJ2-1|TRBV3-1
CASSHQLAGRHNEQFF
TGTGCCAGCAGCCACCAACTAGCGGGGAGACACAATGAGCAGTTCTTC
>-|-|TRBJ2-5|TRBV7-2
CASSLMGPLLFQETQYF
TGTGCCAGCAGCTTAATGGGCCCTCTGCTTTTCCAAGAGACCCAGTACTTC
>TRBD1|-|TRBJ1-1|TRBV5-1
CASSTGQGRVTEAFF
TGCGCCAGCAGCACGGGACAGGGCCGGGTCACTGAAGCTTTCTTT
>TRBD1|-|TRBJ2-7|TRBV28
CASSLLPGQGGYEQYF
TGTGCCAGCAGTTTGTTACCGGGACAGGGGGGTTACGAGCAGTACTTC
>TRBD2|-|TRBJ2-2|TRBV13
CASSLRGGPAGELFF
TGTGCCAGCAGCTTACGGGGAGGGCCCGCCGGGGAGCTGTTTTTT
>-|-|TRBJ1-1|TRBV12-3/TRBV12-4
CASNWAGAGTEAFF
TGTGCCAGCAATTGGGCTGGGGCAGGCACTGAAGCTTTCTTT
>TRBD1|-|TRBJ1-1|TRBV7-9
CASNPGTGDTEAFF
TGTGCCAGCAACCCCGGAACAGGGGACACTGAAGCTTTCTTT
>TRBD2|-|TRBJ2-5|TRBV13
CASSTREGTQYF
TGTGCCAGCAGCACCAGGGAGGGGACCCAGTACTTC
>TRBD2|-|TRBJ2-5|TRBV28
CASSLLAGLQETQYF
TGTGCCAGCAGTTTACTAGCGGGGCTCCAAGAGACCCAGTACTTC
>TRBD1|-|TRBJ2-7|TRBV27
CASSPSRTGGYEQYF
TGTGCCAGCAGCCCGTCCCGGACAGGGGGCTACGAGCAGTACTTC
>TRBD2|-|TRBJ2-1|TRBV12-3/TRBV12-4
CASSYTSGSWYEQFF
TGTGCCAGCAGTTACACTAGCGGGAGTTGGTATGAGCAGTTCTTC
>TRBD1|-|TRBJ1-2|TRBV29-1
CSAETGAYGYTF
TGCAGCGCAGAGACAGGGGCCTATGGCTACACCTTC
>-|once|TRBJ2-1|TRBV20-1
CSARAGAIWDEQFF
TGCAGTGCTAGGGCAGGGGCGATATGGGATGAGCAGTTCTTC
>-|-|TRBJ1-5|TRBV2
CASSERGGREVQPQHF
TGTGCCAGCAGTGAACGGGGGGGGCGCGAGGTTCAGCCCCAGCATTTT
>TRBD2|-|TRBJ2-7|TRBV29-1
CSVEKGEGYEQYF
TGCAGCGTTGAGAAAGGGGAGGGCTACGAGCAGTACTTC
>-|-|TRBJ2-5|TRBV10-2
CASSESGPGETQYF
TGCGCCAGCAGTGAGTCGGGGCCAGGAGAGACCCAGTACTTC
>TRBD2|-|TRBJ2-1|TRBV6-1
CASSETSGSSYNEQFF
TGTGCCAGCAGTGAGACTAGCGGGAGTTCCTACAATGAGCAGTTCTTC
>-|-|TRBJ2-4|TRBV27
CASRLRWASEAKNIQYF
TGTGCCAGCCGACTCCGCTGGGCCTCCGAAGCCAAAAACATTCAGTACTTC
>-|-|TRBJ1-2|TRBV30
CAWSVRAGLRDPNYGYTF
TGTGCCTGGAGTGTAAGGGCCGGGCTGAGAGACCCGAACTATGGCTACACCTTC
>TRBD2|once|TRBJ2-1|TRBV5-1
CASSLEGLAGHFEQFF
TGCGCCAGCAGCTTGGAAGGACTAGCGGGACACTTTGAGCAGTTCTTC